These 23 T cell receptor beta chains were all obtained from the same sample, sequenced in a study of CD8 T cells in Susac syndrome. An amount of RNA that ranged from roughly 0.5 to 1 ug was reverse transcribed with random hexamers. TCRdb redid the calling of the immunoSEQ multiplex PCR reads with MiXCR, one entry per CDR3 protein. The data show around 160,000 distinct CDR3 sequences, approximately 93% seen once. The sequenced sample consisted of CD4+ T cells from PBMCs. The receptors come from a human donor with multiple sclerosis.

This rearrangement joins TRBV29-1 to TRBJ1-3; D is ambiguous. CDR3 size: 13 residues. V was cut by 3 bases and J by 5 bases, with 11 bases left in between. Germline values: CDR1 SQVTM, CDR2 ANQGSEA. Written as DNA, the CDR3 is TGCAGCGTTGAGTCAGACACAAGAAACACCATATATTTT. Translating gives CSVESDTRNTIYF.

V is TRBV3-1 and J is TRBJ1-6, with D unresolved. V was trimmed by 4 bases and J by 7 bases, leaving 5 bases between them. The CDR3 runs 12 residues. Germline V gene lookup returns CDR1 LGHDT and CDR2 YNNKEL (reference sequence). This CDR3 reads CASSPHNSPLHF. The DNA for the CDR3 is TGTGCCAGCAGCCCGCACAATTCACCCCTCCACTTT. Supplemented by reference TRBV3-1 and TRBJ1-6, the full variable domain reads DTAVSQTPKYLVTQMGNDKSIKCEQNLGHDTMYWYKQDSKKFLKIMFSYNNKELIINETVPNRFSPKSPDKAHLNLHINSLELGDSAVYFCASSPHNSPLHFGNGTRLTVT.

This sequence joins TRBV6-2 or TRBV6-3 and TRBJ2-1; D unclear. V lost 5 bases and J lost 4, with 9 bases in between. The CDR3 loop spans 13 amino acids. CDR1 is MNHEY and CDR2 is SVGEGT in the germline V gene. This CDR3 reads CASSGRSYNEQFF. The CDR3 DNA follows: TGTGCCAGCAGTGGGCGGTCTTACAATGAGCAGTTCTTC.

In nucleotides, the CDR3 is TGTGCCAGCTCACCATCCCCCCCGGAGACCCAGTACTTC. Protein: CASSPSPPETQYF. The chain joins TRBV18 to TRBJ2-5; D call uncertain. The CDR3 consists of 13 residues. Looked up from germline, CDR1 is KGHSH and CDR2 is LQKENI. With 2 bases removed from V and 5 bases from J, the gap between germline ends came to 9 bases.

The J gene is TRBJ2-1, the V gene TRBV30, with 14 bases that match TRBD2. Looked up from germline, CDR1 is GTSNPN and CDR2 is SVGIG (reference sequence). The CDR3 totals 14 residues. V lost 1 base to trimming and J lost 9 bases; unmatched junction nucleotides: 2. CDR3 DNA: TGTGCCTGGAGTGGGACTAGCGGGAGGACTGAGCAGTTCTTC. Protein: CAWSGTSGRTEQFF.

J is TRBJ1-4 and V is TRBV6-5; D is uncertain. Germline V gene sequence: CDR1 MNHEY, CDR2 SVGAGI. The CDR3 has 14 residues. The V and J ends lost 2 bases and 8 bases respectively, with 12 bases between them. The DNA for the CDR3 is TGTGCCAGCAGTTACCGAGCAGGACCCGAAAAACTGTTTTTT. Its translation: CASSYRAGPEKLFF.

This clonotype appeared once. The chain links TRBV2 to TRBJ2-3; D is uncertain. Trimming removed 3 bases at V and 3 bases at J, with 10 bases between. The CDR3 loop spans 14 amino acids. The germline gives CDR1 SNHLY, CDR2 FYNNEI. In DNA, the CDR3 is TGTGCCAGCAGTGAGGCATTGGATACAGATACGCAGTATTTT. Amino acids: CASSEALDTDTQYF.

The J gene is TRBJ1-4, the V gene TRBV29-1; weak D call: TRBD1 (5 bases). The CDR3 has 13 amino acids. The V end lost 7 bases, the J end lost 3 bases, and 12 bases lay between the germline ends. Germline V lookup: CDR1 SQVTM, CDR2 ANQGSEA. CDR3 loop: CSAQQGANEKLFF. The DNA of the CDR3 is TGCAGCGCACAGCAGGGAGCTAATGAAAAACTGTTTTTT. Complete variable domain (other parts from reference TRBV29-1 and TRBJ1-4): SAVISQKPSRDICQRGTSLTIQCQVDSQVTMMFWYRQQPGQSLTLIATANQGSEATYESGFVIDKFPISRPNLTFSTLTVSNMSPEDSSIYLCSAQQGANEKLFFGSGTQLSVL.

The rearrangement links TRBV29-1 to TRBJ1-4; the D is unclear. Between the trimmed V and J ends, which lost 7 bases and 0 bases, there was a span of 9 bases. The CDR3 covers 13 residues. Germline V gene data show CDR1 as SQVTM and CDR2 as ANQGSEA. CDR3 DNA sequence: TGCAGCGCTCAGCACGCAACTAATGAAAAACTGTTTTTT. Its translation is CSAQHATNEKLFF. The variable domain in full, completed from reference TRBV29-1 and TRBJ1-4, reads SAVISQKPSRDICQRGTSLTIQCQVDSQVTMMFWYRQQPGQSLTLIATANQGSEATYESGFVIDKFPISRPNLTFSTLTVSNMSPEDSSIYLCSAQHATNEKLFFGSGTQLSVL.

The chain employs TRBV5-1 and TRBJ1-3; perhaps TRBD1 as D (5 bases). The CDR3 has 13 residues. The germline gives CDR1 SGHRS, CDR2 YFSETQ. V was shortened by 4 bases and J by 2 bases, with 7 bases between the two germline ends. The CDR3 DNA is TGCGCCAGCAGCCCGACAGCTGGAAACACCATATATTTT. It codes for CASSPTAGNTIYF.

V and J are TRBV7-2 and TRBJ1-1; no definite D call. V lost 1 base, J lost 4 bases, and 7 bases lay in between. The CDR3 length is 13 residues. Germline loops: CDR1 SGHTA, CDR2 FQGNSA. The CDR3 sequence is CASSLGQRTEAFF. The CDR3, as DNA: TGTGCCAGCAGCTTAGGGCAGCGCACTGAAGCTTTCTTT.

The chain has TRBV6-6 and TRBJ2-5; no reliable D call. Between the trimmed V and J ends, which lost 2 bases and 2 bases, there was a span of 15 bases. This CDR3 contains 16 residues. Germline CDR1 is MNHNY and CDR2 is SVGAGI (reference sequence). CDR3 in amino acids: CASSYLRRSGQETQYF. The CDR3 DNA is TGTGCCAGCAGTTACCTCCGAAGGTCGGGTCAAGAGACCCAGTACTTC.

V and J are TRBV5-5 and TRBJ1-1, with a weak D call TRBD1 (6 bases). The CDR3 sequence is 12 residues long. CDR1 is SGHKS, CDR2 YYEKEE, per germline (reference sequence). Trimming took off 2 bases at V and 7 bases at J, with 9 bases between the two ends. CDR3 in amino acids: CASSFARGEAFF. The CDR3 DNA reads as TGTGCCAGCAGCTTCGCCAGGGGTGAAGCTTTCTTT. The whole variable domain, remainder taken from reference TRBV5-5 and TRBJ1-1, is DAGVTQSPTHLIKTRGQQVTLRCSPISGHKSVSWYQQVLGQGPQFIFQYYEKEERGRGNFPDRFSARQFPNYSSELNVNALLLGDSALYLCASSFARGEAFFGQGTRLTVV.

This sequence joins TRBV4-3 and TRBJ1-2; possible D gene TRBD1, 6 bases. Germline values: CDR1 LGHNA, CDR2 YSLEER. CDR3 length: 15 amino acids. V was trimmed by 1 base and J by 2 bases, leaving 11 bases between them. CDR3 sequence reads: CASSQVWTVNYGYTF. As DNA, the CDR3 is TGCGCCAGCAGCCAAGTCTGGACAGTCAACTATGGCTACACCTTC.

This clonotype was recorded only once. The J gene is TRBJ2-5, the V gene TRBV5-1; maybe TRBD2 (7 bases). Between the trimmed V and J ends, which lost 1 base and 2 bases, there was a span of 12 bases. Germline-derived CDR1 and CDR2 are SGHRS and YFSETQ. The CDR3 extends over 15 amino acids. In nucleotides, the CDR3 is TGCGCCAGCAGCTTGCAGGGAGGGGGACAAGAGACCCAGTACTTC. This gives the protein CASSLQGGGQETQYF.

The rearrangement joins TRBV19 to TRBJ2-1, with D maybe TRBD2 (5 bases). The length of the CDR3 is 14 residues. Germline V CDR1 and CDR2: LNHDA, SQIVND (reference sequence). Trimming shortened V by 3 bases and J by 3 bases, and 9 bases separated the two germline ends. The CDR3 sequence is CASSMGSGYNEQFF. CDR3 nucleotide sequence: TGTGCCAGTAGTATGGGCAGCGGCTACAATGAGCAGTTCTTC.

CDR3 region: CASSPTSGRHIDTQYF. The CDR3, as DNA: TGTGCCAGCAGTCCTACTAGCGGGAGGCACATAGATACGCAGTATTTT. This chain joins TRBV28 and TRBJ2-3; 12 bases fit TRBD2. Looked up from germline, CDR1 is MDHEN and CDR2 is SYDVKM. CDR3 size: 16 residues. The ends lost 5 bases at V and 5 bases at J; junction bases unmatched: 8.

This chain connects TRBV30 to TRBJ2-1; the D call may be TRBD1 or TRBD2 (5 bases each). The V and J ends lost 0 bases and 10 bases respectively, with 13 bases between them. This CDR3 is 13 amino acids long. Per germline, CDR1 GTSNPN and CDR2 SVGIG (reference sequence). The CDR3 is CAWSVLGDGEQFF. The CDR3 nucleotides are TGTGCCTGGAGTGTACTCGGGGACGGGGAGCAGTTCTTC.

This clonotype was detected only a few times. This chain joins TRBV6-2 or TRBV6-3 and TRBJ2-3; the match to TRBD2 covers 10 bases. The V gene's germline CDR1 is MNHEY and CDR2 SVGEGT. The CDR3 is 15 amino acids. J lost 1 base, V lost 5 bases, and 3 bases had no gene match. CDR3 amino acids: CASSHGLAGTDTQYF. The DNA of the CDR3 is TGTGCCAGCAGTCATGGACTAGCGGGCACAGATACGCAGTATTTT.

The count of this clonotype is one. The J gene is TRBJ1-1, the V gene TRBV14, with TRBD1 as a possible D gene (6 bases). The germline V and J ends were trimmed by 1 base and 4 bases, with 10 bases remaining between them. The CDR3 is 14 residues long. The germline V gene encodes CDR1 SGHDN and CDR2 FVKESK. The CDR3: CASSQVQGTTEAFF. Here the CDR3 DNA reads TGTGCCAGCAGCCAAGTTCAGGGGACCACTGAAGCTTTCTTT.

CDR3 coding DNA: TGTGCCAGCAGCCAAGACTCACAGGGCTTTCGTGGCTACACCTTC. Its translation: CASSQDSQGFRGYTF. The chain joins TRBV7-2 to TRBJ1-2, with D perhaps matching TRBD1 (6 bases). V was clipped by 5 bases and J by 7 bases, with 20 bases between them. CDR3 length: 15 residues. Germline CDR1 SGHTA, CDR2 FQGNSA.

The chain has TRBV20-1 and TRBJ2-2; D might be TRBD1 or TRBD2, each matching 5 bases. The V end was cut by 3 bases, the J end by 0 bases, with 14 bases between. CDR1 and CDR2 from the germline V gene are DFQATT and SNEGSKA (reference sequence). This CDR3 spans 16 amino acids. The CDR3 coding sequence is TGCAGTGCTAGGGGTACCGGGACGGCGAACACCGGGGAGCTGTTTTTT. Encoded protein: CSARGTGTANTGELFF.

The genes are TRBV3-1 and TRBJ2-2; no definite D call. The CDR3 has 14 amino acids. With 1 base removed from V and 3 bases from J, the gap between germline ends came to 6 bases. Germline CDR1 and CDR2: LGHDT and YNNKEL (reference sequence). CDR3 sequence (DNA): TGTGCCAGCAGCCAAGGTCCCGACACCGGGGAGCTGTTTTTT. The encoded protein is CASSQGPDTGELFF.